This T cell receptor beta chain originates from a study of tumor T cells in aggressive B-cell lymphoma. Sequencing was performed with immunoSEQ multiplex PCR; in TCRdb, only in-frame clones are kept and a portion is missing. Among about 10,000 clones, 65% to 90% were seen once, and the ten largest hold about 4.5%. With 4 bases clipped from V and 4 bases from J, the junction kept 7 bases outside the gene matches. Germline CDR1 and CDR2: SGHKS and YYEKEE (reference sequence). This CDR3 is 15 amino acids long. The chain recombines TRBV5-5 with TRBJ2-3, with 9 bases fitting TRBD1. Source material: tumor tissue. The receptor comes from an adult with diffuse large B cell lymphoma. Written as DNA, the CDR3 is TGTGCCAGCAGCCGAGGGGGGACAGGGTCAGATACGCAGTATTTT. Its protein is CASSRGGTGSDTQYF.